Listed below are T cell receptor beta chains from one sample, sequenced in a study of response to subunit inactivated influenza vaccine. One entry per CDR3 protein, called by TCRdb with MiXCR from the RT-PCR reads. The sample includes 650,000 to 800,000 distinct CDR3 sequences, around a sixth of them seen just once. The sample here was PBMCs from blood, taken approximately 5 days after vaccination. These TCRs come from a man in his forties or fifties who received an inactivated influenza vaccine. Both conserved end residues are part of each CDR3. A D gene is named only where the DNA matches it firmly. Clone size is not always given. Where it is, it says once, few, many or a class for expanded clones.

abundance	d_gene	v_gene	j_gene	CDR3nt	CDR3aa
few	-	TRBV12-3/TRBV12-4	TRBJ1-4	TGTGCCAGCAGGATCTCCTTGACAGCCGAAAAACTGTTTTTT	CASRISLTAEKLFF
-	TRBD1	TRBV5-5	TRBJ2-7	TGTGCCAGCAGCGGAACCGGGACAGTCCTCTCCTACGAGCAGTACTTC	CASSGTGTVLSYEQYF
few	TRBD1	TRBV6-1	TRBJ1-2	TGTGCCAGCAGTATCTTACAGGGGGCCTATGGCTACACCTTC	CASSILQGAYGYTF
-	-	TRBV19	TRBJ1-1	TGTGCCAGCCCGCATATATGGACTGAAGCTTTCTTT	CASPHIWTEAFF
many	TRBD2	TRBV29-1	TRBJ2-3	TGCAGCGTTATCCCGCGGGAGGGTAGCACAGATACGCAGTATTTT	CSVIPREGSTDTQYF
few	TRBD2	TRBV4-2	TRBJ2-1	TGTGCCAGCAGCCAAGAACGGACTAGTACAGGTAATGAGCAGTTCTTC	CASSQERTSTGNEQFF
-	-	TRBV5-6	TRBJ1-1	TGTGCCAGCAGCTTACAGGACACTGAAGCTTTCTTT	CASSLQDTEAFF
-	TRBD1	TRBV29-1	TRBJ1-2	TGCAGCGTTAAATCATCAGGGGGAGCTAACTATGGCTACACCTTC	CSVKSSGGANYGYTF
many	-	TRBV12-3/TRBV12-4	TRBJ2-3	TGTGCCAGCAGCTCCCGAGCTGGGACAGATACGCAGTATTTT	CASSSRAGTDTQYF
few	TRBD2	TRBV7-3	TRBJ2-7	TGTGCCAGCAGCTCGCTAGCGGGAGAGGGCGAGCAGTACTTC	CASSSLAGEGEQYF
few	-	TRBV20-1	TRBJ1-5	TGCAGTGCGGGGATGGGTGTTAGCAATCAGCCCCAGCATTTT	CSAGMGVSNQPQHF
few	TRBD1	TRBV20-1	TRBJ1-6	TGCAGTGCTAGAGCCCCGACAGGGGGCAATTCACCCCTCCACTTT	CSARAPTGGNSPLHF
many	TRBD2	TRBV20-1	TRBJ2-7	TGCAGTGCGGGAGGCCAGCGGGGGGTTTACGAGCAGTACTTC	CSAGGQRGVYEQYF
few	TRBD2	TRBV4-2	TRBJ2-5	TGTGCCAGCAGCCAAGCTCGCGGGAGGATGGAAGAGACCCAGTACTTC	CASSQARGRMEETQYF
many	-	TRBV12-3/TRBV12-4	TRBJ2-5	TGTGCCAGCAGCCAGTCGGGGGCGGAGACCCAGTACTTC	CASSQSGAETQYF
few	TRBD1	TRBV6-5	TRBJ2-7	TGTGCCAGCAGTTACCCGGGACAGGGGAACCGCGAGCAGTACTTC	CASSYPGQGNREQYF
-	-	TRBV29-1	TRBJ2-7	TGCAGCGTTCAGACAGGAGACACCCCCTACGAGCAGTACTTC	CSVQTGDTPYEQYF
-	TRBD2	TRBV7-9	TRBJ2-5	TGTGCCAGCAGCCGTCGAGGGGGGACTAGTCAAGAGACCCAGTACTTC	CASSRRGGTSQETQYF
few	TRBD1	TRBV7-9	TRBJ1-1	TGTGCCAGCAGCTCCAGGACAGGGGGCATCACTGAAGCTTTCTTT	CASSSRTGGITEAFF
few	TRBD2	TRBV7-8	TRBJ2-7	TGTGCCAGCAGCTTCGGACTAGCGGGAACCCACGAGCAGTACTTC	CASSFGLAGTHEQYF
few	-	TRBV6-2/TRBV6-3	TRBJ2-1	TGTGCCAGCAGTTCTCCGAGGGGTTACAATGAGCAGTTCTTC	CASSSPRGYNEQFF
once	TRBD2	TRBV5-4	TRBJ2-1	TGTGCCAGCAGCTCTAAAAGGGCTAGCGGAGCCTCCTACAATGAGCAGTTCTTC	CASSSKRASGASYNEQFF
-	-	TRBV19	TRBJ1-2	TGTGCCAGTAGTAGGACAGTAACAGCCAAAGGCTATGGCTACACCTTC	CASSRTVTAKGYGYTF